Described below is a single T cell receptor (beta chain) sequence and its context. This specimen belongs to a study of blood T cell repertoires in COVID-19. Study background: Samples taken during acute and convalescent COVID-19 were collected in the United States, Italy and Spain. Nucleic acid was either cDNA or gDNA, and it came from T cells, B-cell-depleted T cells, or PBMCs.

The CDR3 is 14 residues long. CDR1 is SGHNT and CDR2 is YYREEE in the germline V gene (reference sequence). V lost 4 bases to trimming and J lost 6 bases, with 16 bases between them. Donors in Cohort 3 counted as recovered after two negative PCRs, clearance, or symptom resolution. Data came from immunoSEQ multiplex PCR; TCRdb stores just in-frame clones and leaves some out. The data hold 140,000 to 150,000 clones, with about 87% observed a single time. The specimen sequenced was PBMCs or T cells enriched from blood (not recorded which). This clonotype originated in a man in his 60s who had recovered from COVID-19. The chain links TRBV5-4 to TRBJ1-1, with no clear D. Here the CDR3 reads CASSSTLQAAEAFF. DNA for the CDR3: TGTGCCAGCAGCAGCACTTTGCAGGCTGCTGAAGCTTTCTTT.